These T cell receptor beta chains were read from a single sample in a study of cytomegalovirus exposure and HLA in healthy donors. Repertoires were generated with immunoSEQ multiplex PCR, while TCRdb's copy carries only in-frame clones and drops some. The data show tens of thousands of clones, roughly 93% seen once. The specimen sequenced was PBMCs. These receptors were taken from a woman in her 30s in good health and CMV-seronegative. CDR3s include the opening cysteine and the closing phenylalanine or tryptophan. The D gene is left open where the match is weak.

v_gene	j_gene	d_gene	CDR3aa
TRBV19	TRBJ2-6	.	CASTGPGANVLTF
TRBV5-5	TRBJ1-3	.	CASSSGDNYSGNTIYF
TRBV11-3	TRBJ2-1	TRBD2	CASSLRLAGINEQFF
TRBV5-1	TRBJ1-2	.	CASRPGYSNYGYTF
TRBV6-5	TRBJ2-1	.	CASSYRGALYNEQFF
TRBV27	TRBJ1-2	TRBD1	CASSSRQGSIYGYTF
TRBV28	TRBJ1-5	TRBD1	CASRGTGGRNQPQHF
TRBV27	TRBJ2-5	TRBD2	CASSLRRLAGGGETQYF
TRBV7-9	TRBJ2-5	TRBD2	CASSPGTSGEETQYF
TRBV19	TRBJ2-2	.	CASSIGILTGELFF
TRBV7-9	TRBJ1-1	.	CASSLVARTNTEAFF
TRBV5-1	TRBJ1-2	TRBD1	CASSLETGTGYGYTF
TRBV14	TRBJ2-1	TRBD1	CASSQEARGRGYEQFF
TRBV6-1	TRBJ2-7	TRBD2	CASSELRGGIYEQYF
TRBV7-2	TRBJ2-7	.	CASSLDRSYEQYF
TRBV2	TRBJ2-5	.	CASSRETQYF
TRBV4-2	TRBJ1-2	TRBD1	CASSQDGRGEGYTF
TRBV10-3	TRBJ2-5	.	CAISEVARETQYF
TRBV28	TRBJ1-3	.	CASSLGWGGGSGNTIYF
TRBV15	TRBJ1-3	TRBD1	CATSRDRGLFAGNTIYF
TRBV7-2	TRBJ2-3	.	CASSRRTDTQYF
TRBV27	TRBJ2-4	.	CASSLRDQNIQYF
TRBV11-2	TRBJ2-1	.	CASTVRAGYEQFF
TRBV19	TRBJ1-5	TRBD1	CASSTTTGTAYQPQHF
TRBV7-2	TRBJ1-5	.	CASSLVGGAYRNQPQHF
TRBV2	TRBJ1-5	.	CASSEPDGYQPQHF
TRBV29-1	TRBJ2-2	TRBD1	CSVAGTAATGELFF
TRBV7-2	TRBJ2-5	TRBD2	CASSLGSGVYQETQYF
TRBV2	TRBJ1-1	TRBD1	CASRRFGDRSRNTEAFF
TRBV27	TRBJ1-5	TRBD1	CASRTLATGGDNQPQHF
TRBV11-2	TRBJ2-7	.	CASSLDIVNYEQYF
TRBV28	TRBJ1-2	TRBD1	CASSRGQGALSYGYTF
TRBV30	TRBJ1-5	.	CAWSLGRVGNQPQHF
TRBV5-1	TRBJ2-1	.	CASSFDFRENEQFF
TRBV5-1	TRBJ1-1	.	CASSLSGTRSTEAFF
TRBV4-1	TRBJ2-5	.	CASSQAGLAAKETQYF
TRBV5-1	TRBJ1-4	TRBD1	CASSPWTGSNEKLFF
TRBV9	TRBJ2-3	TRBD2	CASSPTGTTLTDTQYF
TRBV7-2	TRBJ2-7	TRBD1	CASSLTAGDRGPATYEQYF
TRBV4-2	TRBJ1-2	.	CASTERGTYGYTF
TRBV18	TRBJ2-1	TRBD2	CASSPQEGGSSYNEQFF
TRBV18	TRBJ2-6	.	CASSPGTSSGANVLTF
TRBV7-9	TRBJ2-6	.	CASSYRSAGANVLTF
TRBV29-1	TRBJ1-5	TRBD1	CSVADRAQPQHF
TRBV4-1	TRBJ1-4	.	CASSQGPTLWEKLFF
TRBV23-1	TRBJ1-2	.	CASSRLLNYGYTF
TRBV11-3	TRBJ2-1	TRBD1	CASSLGTGLDNEQFF
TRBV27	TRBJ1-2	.	CASSSARDTKNYGYTF
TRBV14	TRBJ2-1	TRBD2	CASSLIAGGLSYNEQFF
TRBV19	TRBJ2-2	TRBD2	CASSWLAGPTGELFF
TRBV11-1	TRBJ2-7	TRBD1	CASSSYRPGQGSYEQYF
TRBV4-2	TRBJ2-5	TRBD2	CASSQEALLAGQLETQYF
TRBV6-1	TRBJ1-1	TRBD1	CASTQGGYTEAFF
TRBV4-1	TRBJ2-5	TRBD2	CASSRGAGIAAETQYF